This T cell receptor beta chain was identified in a study of blood T cells in healthy people across ages. Whole-study results and caveats: Percentage of naive T cells showed a strong correlation with TCR beta diversity.

With a J-beta primer mix and a sample-barcoded 5' primer, a second PCR ran about 7 to 12 cycles. Each cDNA molecule carried a tag from a template-switch adaptor that contained 12 random nucleotides. TCRdb re-called the 5' RACE reads with MiXCR, one entry per CDR3 protein. The data contain 600,000 or so distinct CDR3 sequences, 40% to 55% of them singletons. About this clonotype itself: What it recognizes is unknown.

PBMCs were isolated at a quantity of at least 6 million per sample. Total RNA amounts of at least 6 micrograms were extracted per sample. CDR3 size: 13 residues. Per germline, CDR1 LNHDA and CDR2 SQIVND (reference sequence). V was trimmed by 4 bases and J by 6 bases, leaving 10 bases between them. The chain links TRBV19 to TRBJ2-1; no firm D call. The sequencing input was blood. This clonotype was obtained from a man aged 80 or over in good health. The CDR3 nucleotides read TGTGCCAGTAGTACCAGAACCAGCAATGAGCAGTTCTTC. It is translated as CASSTRTSNEQFF.